These 16 T cell receptor beta chains share one sample of origin, sequenced in a study of shared clonotypes between healthy human individuals. Data came from immunoSEQ multiplex PCR; TCRdb stores just in-frame clones and leaves some out. The sample holds around 2.5 million clones, 93% seen once. Sequenced material: naive CD4+ T cells from PBMCs. Subset noted: CD45RA+ positively selected. The receptors were sampled from a man between 18 and 35 years old in good health. Some clones in this sample may be carry-over from other donors' samples.

V usage is TRBV6-1 and J usage is TRBJ1-2; 12 bases line up with TRBD1. V shed 4 bases and J 7 bases; nucleotides not matched to a gene: 4. This CDR3 has 14 residues. Per germline, CDR1 MNHNS and CDR2 SASEGT. Written as DNA, the CDR3 is TGTGCCAGCAGTGTGGGACAGGGGGCAGCTGGCTACACCTTC. This codes for CASSVGQGAAGYTF.

For this clone: At one end, the junction sequence differs from germline, possibly due to a read error. The chain has TRBV7-2 and TRBJ2-5; D possibly matches TRBD1 or TRBD2 (5 bases each). The germline V gene encodes CDR1 SGHTA and CDR2 FQGNSA. This CDR3 comprises 14 residues. CDR3 bases: TGTGCCAGCAGCCCTCGGGACGGCCAAAAGACCCAGTACTTC. Its translation is CASSPRDGQKTQYF.

The chain couples TRBV2 to TRBJ2-1; possibly TRBD2 for D (5 bases). The CDR3 extends over 12 amino acids. In germline, CDR1 is SNHLY, CDR2 FYNNEI. The V and J ends lost 7 bases and 12 bases respectively, with 16 bases between them. CDR3 loop: CASKIGGGVQFF. CDR3 DNA: TGTGCCAGCAAGATTGGAGGTGGGGTGCAGTTCTTC.

Concerning this clone: This specimen includes other DNA sequences encoding the same CDR3. This rearrangement joins TRBV19 to TRBJ1-5; unclear D gene. Trimming stripped 4 bases from V and 3 bases from J, with 4 bases between. The length of the CDR3 is 12 residues. Germline CDR1 and CDR2: LNHDA and SQIVND (reference sequence). The CDR3 is CASSRVNQPQHF. The CDR3 DNA is TGTGCCAGTAGTAGGGTCAATCAGCCCCAGCATTTT.

A word on this clone: A junction end diverges from the germline sequence, so it may reflect a read error. The chain employs TRBV6-5 and TRBJ2-7, with TRBD1 identical over 11 bases. Germline V gives CDR1 MNHEY, CDR2 SVGAGI. CDR3 length: 13 amino acids. The CDR3 reads CASSYSDRGPRRF. CDR3 nucleotide sequence: TGTGCCAGCAGTTACTCGGACAGGGGGCCCAGGAGGTTC.

V gene TRBV7-8 combines with J gene TRBJ2-5; D is uncertain. The J call may not be correct, given that the DNA end is closer to TRBJ2-7. The CDR3 is 13 residues long. Germline V gene sequence: CDR1 SGHVS, CDR2 FQNEAQ. Here the CDR3 reads CASSLGLYYEQYF. The DNA for the CDR3 is TGTGCCAGCAGCTTAGGACTCTACTACGAGCAGTACTTC.

This clone was detected once. The chain has TRBV11-2 and TRBJ2-7; TRBD1 matches at 12 bases. Losses at the gene ends were 6 bases for V and 4 bases for J; bases not matched to a gene: 4. CDR1 and CDR2 from the germline V gene are SGHAT and FQNNGV. The CDR3 sequence is 14 residues long. CDR3: CASRLGQGAYEQYF. In nucleotides, the CDR3 is TGTGCCAGCAGGTTGGGACAGGGGGCGTACGAGCAGTACTTC.

The chain carries TRBV7-3 and TRBJ2-6; D might be TRBD2 (6 bases). The ends were cut back, 5 bases at V and 2 bases at J, with 25 bases in the middle. This CDR3 is built from 20 residues. Germline V CDR1 and CDR2: SGHTA, FQGTGA. The DNA of the CDR3 is TGTGCCAGCAGCAACCCTTGGGAGGCAGGGAAAGTAGCTGGGGCCAACGTCCTGACTTTC. Its translation is CASSNPWEAGKVAGANVLTF.

The chain combines TRBV18 with TRBJ2-7, with D possibly being TRBD1 or TRBD2 (6 bases each). Germline-derived CDR1 and CDR2 are KGHSH and LQKENI. The CDR3 sequence is 15 residues long. Trimming pared 4 bases from V and 5 bases from J, leaving 18 bases between. The chain's CDR3 is CASSLLSGGQDEQYF. In DNA form, the CDR3 reads TGTGCCAGCTCACTTCTCTCTGGGGGGCAAGACGAGCAGTACTTC.

In its sample, this clone was seen a few times. This sequence joins TRBV7-6 and TRBJ1-1; D remains ambiguous. Trimming cost V 2 bases and J 0 bases, with 10 bases left between them. Per germline, CDR1 SGHVS and CDR2 FNYEAQ. The CDR3 runs 15 residues. The CDR3 protein is CASSLFHSVNTEAFF. Here the CDR3 DNA reads TGTGCCAGCAGCTTATTTCATAGTGTGAACACTGAAGCTTTCTTT.

The chain employs TRBV11-2 and TRBJ2-4; the D gene is possibly TRBD2 (5 bases). The CDR3 sequence is 14 residues long. Germline assignment: CDR1 SGHAT and CDR2 FQNNGV. Trimming removed 4 bases at V and 2 bases at J, with 9 bases between. CDR3 nucleotide sequence: TGTGCCAGCAGCTCCCGAGGGACCAAAAACATTCAGTACTTC. Translating gives CASSSRGTKNIQYF.

The chain carries TRBV9 and TRBJ2-5, with 9 bases lining up with TRBD1. Germline V CDR1 and CDR2: SGDLS, YYNGEE. V lost 2 bases to trimming and J lost 7 bases; unmatched junction nucleotides: 9. CDR3 size: 15 residues. This CDR3 is CASSVAQGARGTQYF. The CDR3 DNA reads as TGTGCCAGCAGCGTCGCACAGGGGGCGCGTGGGACCCAGTACTTC.

Of note for this clone: Distinct nucleotide sequences in the sample also encode this CDR3. The rearrangement uses TRBV5-1 and TRBJ1-3, with unresolved D. V lost 0 bases and J 4 bases, leaving 11 bases between the germline ends. The germline V gene has CDR1 SGHRS and CDR2 YFSETQ. This CDR3 is built from 15 residues. The CDR3: CASSLVPGSGNTIYF. DNA of the CDR3: TGCGCCAGCAGCTTGGTGCCGGGATCCGGAAACACCATATATTTT.

The CDR3 nucleotides read TGTGCCAGCAGCTTATGGTCGCGGGATGGGGTCTACGAGCAGTACTTC. Translation gives CASSLWSRDGVYEQYF. The chain recombines TRBV7-9 with TRBJ2-7; tentative D call: TRBD2 (6 bases). CDR1 is SEHNR and CDR2 is FQNEAQ in the germline V gene (reference sequence). V lost 2 bases to trimming and J lost 3 bases, with 17 bases between them. The CDR3 is made up of 16 amino acids.

V usage is TRBV2 and J usage is TRBJ2-1, with D perhaps matching TRBD2 (6 bases). CDR1 and CDR2 from the germline V gene are SNHLY and FYNNEI. Deletions cut 3 bases from V and 7 bases from J, with 13 bases between. The CDR3 covers 14 residues. The CDR3 loop is CASSESRRGNEQFF. CDR3 bases: TGTGCCAGCAGTGAGAGCAGGAGGGGAAATGAGCAGTTCTTC.

The chain uses TRBV11-2 and TRBJ1-2, with 7 bases matching TRBD1. The germline CDR1 and CDR2 sequences are SGHAT and FQNNGV. V dropped 5 bases and J dropped 4; count of bases not matched to a gene: 4. The CDR3 sequence is 13 residues long. CDR3 in DNA: TGTGCCAGCAGCCGGGACAGCATCTATGGCTACACCTTC. Residues: CASSRDSIYGYTF.